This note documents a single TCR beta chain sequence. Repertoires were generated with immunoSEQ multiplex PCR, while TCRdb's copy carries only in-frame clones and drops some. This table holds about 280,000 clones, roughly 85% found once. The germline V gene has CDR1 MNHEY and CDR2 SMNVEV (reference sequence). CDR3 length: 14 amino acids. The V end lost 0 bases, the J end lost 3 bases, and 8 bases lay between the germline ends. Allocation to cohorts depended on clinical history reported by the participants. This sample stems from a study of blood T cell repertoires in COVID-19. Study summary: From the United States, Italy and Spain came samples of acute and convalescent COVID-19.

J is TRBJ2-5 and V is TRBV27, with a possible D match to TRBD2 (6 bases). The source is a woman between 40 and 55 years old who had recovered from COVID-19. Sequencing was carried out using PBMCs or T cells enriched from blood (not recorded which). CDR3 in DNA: TGTGCCAGCAGTTTATCGTGGGGGGAAGAGACCCAGTACTTC. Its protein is CASSLSWGEETQYF.